What follows is one T cell receptor (beta chain) and its context. Its antigen remains unknown. Authors of the study amplified TCR beta CDR3 regions from RNA transcripts. With the HTBI primer set, the TCR CDR3 went through a first round of RT-PCR. Each CDR3 protein gets one entry after TCRdb re-called the multiplex PCR reads with MiXCR. The sample comprises approximately 400,000 distinct CDR3 sequences, 15% to 17% of which are singletons, and 25% to 35% rests with the top ten. This record comes from a study of T cells in Graves' hyperthyroidism and ophthalmopathy. With a duration under 2 months, the hyperthyroidism was newly diagnosed in patients aged 18 to 65. Used for diagnoses were clinical symptoms, serum thyroxine and TRAb, thyroid ultrasound and orbital computed tomography. The blood specimen was taken at initial hyperthyroidism diagnosis, before any ophthalmopathy symptoms. Study outcomes and limitations: Also found in blood were most expanded thyroid clonotypes above 0.001.

V lost 5 bases, J lost 4 bases, and 11 bases lay in between. The V gene's germline CDR1 is MNHNS and CDR2 SASEGT. This CDR3 contains 13 residues. V usage is TRBV6-1 and J usage is TRBJ1-2; D uncertain. The sample comprised blood. This clonotype originated in a woman aged 18-29 years with Graves' hyperthyroidism that later progressed to Graves' ophthalmopathy. CDR3 sequence: CASSLETTYGYTF. Here the CDR3 DNA reads TGTGCCAGCAGTTTGGAGACGACCTATGGCTACACCTTC.